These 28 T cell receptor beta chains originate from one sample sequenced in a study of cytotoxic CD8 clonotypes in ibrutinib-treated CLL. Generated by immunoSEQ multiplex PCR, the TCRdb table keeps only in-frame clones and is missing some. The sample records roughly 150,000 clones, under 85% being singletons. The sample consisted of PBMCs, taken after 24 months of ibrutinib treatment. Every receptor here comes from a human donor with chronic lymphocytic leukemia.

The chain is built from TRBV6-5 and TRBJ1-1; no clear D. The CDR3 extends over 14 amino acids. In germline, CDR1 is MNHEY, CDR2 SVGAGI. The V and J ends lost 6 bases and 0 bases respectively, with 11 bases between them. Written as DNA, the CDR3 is TGTGCCAGCAGCGCCAGGCTTTTGAACACTGAAGCTTTCTTT. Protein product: CASSARLLNTEAFF.

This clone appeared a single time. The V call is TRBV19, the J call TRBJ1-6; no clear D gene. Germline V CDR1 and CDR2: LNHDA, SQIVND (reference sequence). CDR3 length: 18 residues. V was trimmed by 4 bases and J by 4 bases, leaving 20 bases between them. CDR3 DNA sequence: TGTGCCAGTAGTACCTATCGGACGGACCCGCTTTATAATTCACCCCTCCACTTT. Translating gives CASSTYRTDPLYNSPLHF.

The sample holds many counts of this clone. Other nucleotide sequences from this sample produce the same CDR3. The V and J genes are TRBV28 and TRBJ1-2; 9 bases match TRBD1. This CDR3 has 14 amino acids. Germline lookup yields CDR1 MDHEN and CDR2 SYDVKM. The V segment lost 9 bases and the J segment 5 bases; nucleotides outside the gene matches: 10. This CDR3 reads CASRPDRGNYGYTF. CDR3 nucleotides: TGTGCCAGTCGCCCGGACAGGGGTAATTATGGCTACACCTTC.

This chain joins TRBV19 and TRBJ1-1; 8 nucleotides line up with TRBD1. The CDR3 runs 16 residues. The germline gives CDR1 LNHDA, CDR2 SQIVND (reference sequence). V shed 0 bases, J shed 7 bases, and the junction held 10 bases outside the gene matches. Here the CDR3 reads CASSIDEGRGRVEAFF. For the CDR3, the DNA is TGTGCCAGTAGTATAGATGAGGGCAGGGGGCGGGTTGAAGCTTTCTTT.

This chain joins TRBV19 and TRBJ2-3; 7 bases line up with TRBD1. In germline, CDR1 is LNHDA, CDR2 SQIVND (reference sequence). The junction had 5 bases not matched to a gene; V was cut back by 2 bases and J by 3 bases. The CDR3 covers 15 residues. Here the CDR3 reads CASSIPAGGTDTQYF. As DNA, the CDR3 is TGTGCCAGTAGTATACCGGCAGGGGGTACAGATACGCAGTATTTT.

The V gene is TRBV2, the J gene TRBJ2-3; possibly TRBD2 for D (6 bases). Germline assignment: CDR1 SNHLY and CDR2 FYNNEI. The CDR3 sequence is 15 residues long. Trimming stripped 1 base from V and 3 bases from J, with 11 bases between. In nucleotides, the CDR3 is TGTGCCAGCAGTGAAGATCGACTAGATACAGATACGCAGTATTTT. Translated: CASSEDRLDTDTQYF.

The chain's CDR3 is CASSQEKGYEQYF. The CDR3 DNA is TGCGCCAGCAGCCAAGAGAAGGGTTACGAGCAGTACTTC. The rearrangement joins TRBV4-3 to TRBJ2-7; no clear D. Germline V gives CDR1 LGHNA, CDR2 YSLEER. The length of the CDR3 is 13 residues. Trimming took off 0 bases at V and 4 bases at J, with 7 bases between the two ends.

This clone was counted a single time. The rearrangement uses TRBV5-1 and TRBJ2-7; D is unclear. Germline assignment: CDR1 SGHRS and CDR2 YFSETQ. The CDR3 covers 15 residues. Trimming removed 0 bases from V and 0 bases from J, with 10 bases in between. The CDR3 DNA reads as TGCGCCAGCAGCTTGGAATCTGTCAGCTCCTACGAGCAGTACTTC. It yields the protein CASSLESVSSYEQYF.

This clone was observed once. The CDR3: CASSALSTYNEQFF. CDR3 DNA sequence: TGTGCCAGCAGCGCGCTAAGCACCTACAATGAGCAGTTCTTC. V is TRBV9 and J is TRBJ2-1; no definite D call. Germline V gene lookup returns CDR1 SGDLS and CDR2 YYNGEE. V was clipped by 3 bases and J by 2 bases, with 9 bases between them. CDR3 size: 14 residues.

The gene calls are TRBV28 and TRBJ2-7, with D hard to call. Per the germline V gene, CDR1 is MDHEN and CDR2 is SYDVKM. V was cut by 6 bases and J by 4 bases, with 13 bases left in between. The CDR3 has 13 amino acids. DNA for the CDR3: TGTGCCAGCAGGGAACCAGGAAGATACGAGCAGTACTTC. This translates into CASREPGRYEQYF.

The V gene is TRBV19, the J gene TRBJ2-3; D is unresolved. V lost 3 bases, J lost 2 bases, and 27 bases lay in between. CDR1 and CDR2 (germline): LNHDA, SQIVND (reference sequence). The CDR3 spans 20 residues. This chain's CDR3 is CASSMEGVGMAFPYTDTQYF. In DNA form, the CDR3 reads TGTGCCAGTAGTATGGAAGGAGTAGGAATGGCGTTCCCGTACACAGATACGCAGTATTTT.

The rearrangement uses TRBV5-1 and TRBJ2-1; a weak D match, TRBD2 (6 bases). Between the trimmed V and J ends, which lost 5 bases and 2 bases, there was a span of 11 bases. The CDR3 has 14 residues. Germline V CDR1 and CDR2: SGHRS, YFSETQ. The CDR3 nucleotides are TGCGCCAGCAGAAAGGAGGGGACCTACAATGAGCAGTTCTTC. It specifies CASRKEGTYNEQFF.

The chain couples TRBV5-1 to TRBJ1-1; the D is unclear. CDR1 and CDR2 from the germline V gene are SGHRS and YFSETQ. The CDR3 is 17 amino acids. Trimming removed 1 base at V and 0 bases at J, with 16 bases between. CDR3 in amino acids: CASSLIVRLNVNTEAFF. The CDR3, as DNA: TGCGCCAGCAGCTTGATAGTAAGGCTGAATGTGAACACTGAAGCTTTCTTT.

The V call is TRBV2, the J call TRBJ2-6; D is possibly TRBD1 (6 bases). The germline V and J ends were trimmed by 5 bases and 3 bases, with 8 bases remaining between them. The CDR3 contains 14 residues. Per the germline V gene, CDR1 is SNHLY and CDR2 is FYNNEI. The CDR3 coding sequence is TGTGCCAGCAGTTCAGGGGATGGGGCCAACGTCCTGACTTTC. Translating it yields CASSSGDGANVLTF.

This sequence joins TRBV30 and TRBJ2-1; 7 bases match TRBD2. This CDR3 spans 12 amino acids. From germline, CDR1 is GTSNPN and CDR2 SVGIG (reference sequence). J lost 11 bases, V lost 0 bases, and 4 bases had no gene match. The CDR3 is CAWSVAGRKQFF. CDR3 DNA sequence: TGTGCCTGGAGTGTAGCGGGACGGAAGCAGTTCTTC.

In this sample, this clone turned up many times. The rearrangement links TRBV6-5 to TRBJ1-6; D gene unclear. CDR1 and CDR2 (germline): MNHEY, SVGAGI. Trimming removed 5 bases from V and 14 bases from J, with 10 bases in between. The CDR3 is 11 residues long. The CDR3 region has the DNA TGTGCCAGCAGTAGTTGGCCCACCCTCCACTTT. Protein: CASSSWPTLHF.

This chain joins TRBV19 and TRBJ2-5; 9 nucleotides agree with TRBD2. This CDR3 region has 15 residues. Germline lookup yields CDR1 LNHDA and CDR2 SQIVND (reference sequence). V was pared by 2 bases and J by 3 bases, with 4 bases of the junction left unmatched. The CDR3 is CASSISGLAEETQYF. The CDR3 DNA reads TGTGCCAGTAGTATATCGGGACTAGCAGAAGAGACCCAGTACTTC. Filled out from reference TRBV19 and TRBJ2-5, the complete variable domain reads DGGITQSPKYLFRKEGQNVTLSCEQNLNHDAMYWYRQDPGQGLRLIYYSQIVNDFQKGDIAEGYSVSREKKESFPLTVTSAQKNPTAFYLCASSISGLAEETQYFGPGTRLLVL.

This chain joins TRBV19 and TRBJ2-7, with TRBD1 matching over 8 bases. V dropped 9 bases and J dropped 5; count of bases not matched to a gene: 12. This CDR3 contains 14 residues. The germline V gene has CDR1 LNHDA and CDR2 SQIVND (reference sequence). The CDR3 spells CASNIGTGPHEQYF. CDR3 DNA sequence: TGTGCCAGCAATATCGGGACAGGCCCCCACGAGCAGTACTTC. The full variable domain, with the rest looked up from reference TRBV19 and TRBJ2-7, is DGGITQSPKYLFRKEGQNVTLSCEQNLNHDAMYWYRQDPGQGLRLIYYSQIVNDFQKGDIAEGYSVSREKKESFPLTVTSAQKNPTAFYLCASNIGTGPHEQYFGPGTRLTVT.

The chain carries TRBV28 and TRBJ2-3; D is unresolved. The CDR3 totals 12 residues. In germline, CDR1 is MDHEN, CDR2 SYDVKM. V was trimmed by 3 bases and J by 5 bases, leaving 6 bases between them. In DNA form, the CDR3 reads TGTGCCAGCAGTTTCCTGAAAGATACGCAGTATTTT. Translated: CASSFLKDTQYF.

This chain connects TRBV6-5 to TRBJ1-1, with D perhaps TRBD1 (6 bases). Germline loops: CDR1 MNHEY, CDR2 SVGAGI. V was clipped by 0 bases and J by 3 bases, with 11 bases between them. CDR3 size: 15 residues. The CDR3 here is CASSYSPGGDTEAFF. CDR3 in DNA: TGTGCCAGCAGTTACTCCCCCGGGGGCGACACTGAAGCTTTCTTT.

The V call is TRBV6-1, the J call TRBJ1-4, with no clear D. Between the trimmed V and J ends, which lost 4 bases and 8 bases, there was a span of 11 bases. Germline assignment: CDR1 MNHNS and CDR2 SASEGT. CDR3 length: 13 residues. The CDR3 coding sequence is TGTGCCAGCAGTGGGGATTTGGGGGAAAAACTGTTTTTT. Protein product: CASSGDLGEKLFF.

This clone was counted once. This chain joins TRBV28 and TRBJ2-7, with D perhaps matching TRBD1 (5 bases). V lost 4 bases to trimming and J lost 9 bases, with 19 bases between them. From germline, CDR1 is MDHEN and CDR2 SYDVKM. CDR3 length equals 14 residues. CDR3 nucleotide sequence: TGTGCCAGCAGTTATCCGGACACCGCAGTGGGGCAGTACTTC. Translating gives CASSYPDTAVGQYF. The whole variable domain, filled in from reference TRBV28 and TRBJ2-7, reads DVKVTQSSRYLVKRTGEKVFLECVQDMDHENMFWYRQDPGLGLRLIYFSYDVKMKEKGDIPEGYSVSREKKERFSLILESASTNQTSMYLCASSYPDTAVGQYFGPGTRLTVT.

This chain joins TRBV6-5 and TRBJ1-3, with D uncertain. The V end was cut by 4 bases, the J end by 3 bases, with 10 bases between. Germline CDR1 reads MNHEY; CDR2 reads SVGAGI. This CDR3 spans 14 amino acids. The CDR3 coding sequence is TGTGCCAGCAGTTCACTGGGCTTTGGAAACACCATATATTTT. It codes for CASSSLGFGNTIYF.

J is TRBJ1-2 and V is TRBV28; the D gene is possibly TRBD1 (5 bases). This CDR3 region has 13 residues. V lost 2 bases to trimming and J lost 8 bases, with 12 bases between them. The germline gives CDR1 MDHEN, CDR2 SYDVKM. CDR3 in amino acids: CASSLDSLRGYTF. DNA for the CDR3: TGTGCCAGCAGTTTAGACAGCCTGAGGGGCTACACCTTC.

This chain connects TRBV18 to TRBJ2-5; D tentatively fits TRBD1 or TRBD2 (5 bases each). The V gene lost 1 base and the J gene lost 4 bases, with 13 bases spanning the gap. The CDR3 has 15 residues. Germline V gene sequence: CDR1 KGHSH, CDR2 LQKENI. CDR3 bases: TGTGCCAGCTCACCACGCCTCAGGGACGGAGAGACCCAGTACTTC. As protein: CASSPRLRDGETQYF.

The chain's CDR3 is CASSRQGNTEAFF. In DNA, the CDR3 is TGTGCCAGCAGCAGACAGGGGAACACTGAAGCTTTCTTT. This chain uses TRBV6-1 with TRBJ1-1; 7 positions match TRBD1. Trimming took 6 bases from V and 1 from J; bases not matched to a gene: 2. The CDR3 runs 13 residues. Germline V gene data show CDR1 as MNHNS and CDR2 as SASEGT.

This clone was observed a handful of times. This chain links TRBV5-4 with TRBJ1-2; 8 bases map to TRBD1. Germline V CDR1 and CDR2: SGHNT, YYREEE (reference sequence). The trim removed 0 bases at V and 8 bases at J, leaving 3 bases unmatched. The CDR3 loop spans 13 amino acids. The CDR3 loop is CASSLDRGKGYTF. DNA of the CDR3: TGTGCCAGCAGCTTGGACAGGGGGAAAGGCTACACCTTC. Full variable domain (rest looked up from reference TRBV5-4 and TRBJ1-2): ETGVTQSPTHLIKTRGQQVTLRCSSQSGHNTVSWYQQALGQGPQFIFQYYREEENGRGNFPPRFSGLQFPNYSSELNVNALELDDSALYLCASSLDRGKGYTFGSGTRLTVV.

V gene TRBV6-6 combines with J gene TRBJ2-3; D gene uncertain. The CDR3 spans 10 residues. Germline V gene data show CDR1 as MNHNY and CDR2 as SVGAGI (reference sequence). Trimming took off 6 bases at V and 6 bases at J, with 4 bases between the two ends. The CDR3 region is CASRGDTQYF. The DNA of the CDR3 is TGTGCCAGCAGAGGGGATACGCAGTATTTT.